This T cell receptor beta chain was sequenced during a study of technical replicates of blood from a handful of donors. Some clones are missing from TCRdb's copy, which holds only in-frame ones; the method was immunoSEQ multiplex PCR. This sample has 75,000 to 100,000 clones, with roughly 94% found just once. There are 13 residues in the CDR3. Germline values: CDR1 WNHNN, CDR2 SYGVQD (reference sequence). The V segment lost 8 bases and the J segment 5 bases; nucleotides outside the gene matches: 3. The chain employs TRBV10-1 and TRBJ2-3; TRBD2 matches 11 bases. This receptor was identified in a human donor in good health. Sequences were obtained from T cells isolated from PBMCs. The CDR3 DNA is TGCGCCAGCGGGACTAGCGGAAGAGATACGCAGTATTTT. As protein: CASGTSGRDTQYF.